This entry features one T cell receptor beta chain sequence. Antigen specificity is unknown. Germline loops: CDR1 SGHTA, CDR2 FQGNSA. The V end lost 2 bases, the J end lost 7 bases, and 9 bases lay between the germline ends. The CDR3 is made up of 12 amino acids. This specimen belongs to a study of Ad26.COV2.S vaccination and SARS-CoV-2 variants. Using immunoSEQ multiplex PCR, the repertoire was profiled, and TCRdb retains in-frame clones only, with some absent. The sample lists hundreds of thousands of clones; 92% were seen once. Study observations and caveats: Vaccine recipients posted higher spike-specific TCR breadth than their placebo counterparts. Reportedly, after vaccination the spike-specific CD8+ and CD4+ T cell responses displayed substantial breadth. With respect to non-spike TCR breadth, vaccine and placebo recipients were similar.

This sequence was found in a human donor who had recovered from COVID-19. The material sequenced was peripheral blood, taken after recovery from COVID-19. The chain couples TRBV7-2 to TRBJ2-7; a possible D gene is TRBD2 (6 bases). The CDR3 loop reads CASSLWREEQYF. The CDR3 DNA is TGTGCCAGCAGCTTATGGCGGGAAGAGCAGTACTTC. Combining the CDR3 with reference TRBV7-2 and TRBJ2-7 gives the whole variable domain GAGVSQSPSNKVTEKGKDVELRCDPISGHTALYWYRQSLGQGLEFLIYFQGNSAPDKSGLPSDRFSAERTGGSVSTLTIQRTQQEDSAVYLCASSLWREEQYFGPGTRLTVT.